This T cell receptor beta chain was identified during a study of shared T cell receptors in the human thymus. TCRdb keeps only in-frame clones here, not all; method: immunoSEQ multiplex PCR. The data hold about 380,000 clones, with around 93% observed a single time. Trimming removed 4 bases at V and 11 bases at J, with 10 bases between. The germline V gene encodes CDR1 SGHVS and CDR2 FNYEAQ. CDR3 size: 11 residues. Sequenced: thymocytes. The gene calls are TRBV7-6 and TRBJ2-3, with D hard to call. This TCR was recovered from a human donor. Here the CDR3 reads CASSSEYRQYF. In DNA form, the CDR3 reads TGTGCCAGCAGCTCGGAGTATAGGCAGTATTTT.